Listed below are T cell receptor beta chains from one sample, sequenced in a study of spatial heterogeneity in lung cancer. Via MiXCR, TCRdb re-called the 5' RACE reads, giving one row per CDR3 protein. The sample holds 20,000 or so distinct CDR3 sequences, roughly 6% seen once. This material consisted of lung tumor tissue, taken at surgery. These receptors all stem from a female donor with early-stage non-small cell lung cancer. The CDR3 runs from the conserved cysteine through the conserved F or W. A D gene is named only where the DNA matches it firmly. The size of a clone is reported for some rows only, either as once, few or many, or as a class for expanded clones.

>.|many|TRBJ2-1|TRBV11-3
CASSLRREGEQFF
TGTGCCAGCAGCTTACGGAGGGAAGGTGAGCAGTTCTTC
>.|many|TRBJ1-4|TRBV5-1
CASSLIGANEKLFF
TGCGCCAGCAGCTTGATAGGGGCTAATGAAAAACTGTTTTTT
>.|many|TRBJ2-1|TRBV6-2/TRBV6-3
CATSSTRDIDEQFF
TGTGCCACCTCCTCGACGCGGGACATCGATGAGCAGTTCTTC
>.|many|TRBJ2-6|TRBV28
CASSWVEGANVLTF
TGTGCCAGCAGTTGGGTTGAAGGGGCCAACGTCCTGACTTTC
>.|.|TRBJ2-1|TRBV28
CASSLYAYGSYNEQFF
TGTGCCAGCAGTTTATATGCCTACGGCTCCTACAATGAGCAGTTCTTC
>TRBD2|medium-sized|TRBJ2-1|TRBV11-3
CASSLRTSGEQFF
TGTGCCAGCAGCTTACGGACTAGCGGAGAGCAGTTCTTC
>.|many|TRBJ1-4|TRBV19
CASSILGTGNEKLFF
TGTGCCAGTAGTATCCTTGGTACAGGGAATGAAAAACTGTTTTTT
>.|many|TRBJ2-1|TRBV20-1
CSAERLRSYNEQFF
TGCAGTGCTGAGCGGCTTCGCTCCTACAATGAGCAGTTCTTC
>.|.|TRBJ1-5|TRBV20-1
CSARGGSGQPQHF
TGCAGTGCTAGAGGAGGGTCCGGGCAGCCCCAGCATTTT
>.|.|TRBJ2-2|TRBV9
CASSVGLGPRDTGELFF
TGTGCCAGCAGCGTAGGTCTGGGACCGAGAGACACCGGGGAGCTGTTTTTT
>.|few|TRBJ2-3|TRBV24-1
CATSDWGDTQYF
TGTGCCACCAGTGATTGGGGGGATACGCAGTATTTT
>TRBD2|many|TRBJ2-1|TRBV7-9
CASSLGSGRRYEQFF
TGTGCCAGCAGCTTAGGTAGCGGGAGACGATATGAGCAGTTCTTC